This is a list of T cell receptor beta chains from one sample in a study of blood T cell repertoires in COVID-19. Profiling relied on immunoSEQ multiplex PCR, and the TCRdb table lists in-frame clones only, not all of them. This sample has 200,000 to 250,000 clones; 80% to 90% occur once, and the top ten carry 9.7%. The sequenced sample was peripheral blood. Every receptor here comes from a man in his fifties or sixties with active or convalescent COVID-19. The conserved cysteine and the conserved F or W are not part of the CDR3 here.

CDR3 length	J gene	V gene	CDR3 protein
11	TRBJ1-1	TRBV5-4	ASPGGTGTEAF
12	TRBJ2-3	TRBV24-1	ATSPQGGRDTQY
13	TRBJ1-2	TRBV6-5	ASSPGTAGNYGYT
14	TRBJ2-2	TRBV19	ASNRREEENTGELF
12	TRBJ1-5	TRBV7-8	ASSLGQGAKPQH
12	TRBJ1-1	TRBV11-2	ASSSPRGGTEAF
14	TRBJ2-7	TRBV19	ASSILAGTTLDEQY
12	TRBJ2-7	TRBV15	ATSRGRGFHEQY
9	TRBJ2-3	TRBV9	ASSEPGTQY
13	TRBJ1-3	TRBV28	ASSPGLSSGNTIY
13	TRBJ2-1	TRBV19	ASSNLVSSYNEQF
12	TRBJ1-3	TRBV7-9	ASSLAGAGNTIY
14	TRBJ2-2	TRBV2	ASSGSGGVFPGELF
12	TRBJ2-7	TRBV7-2	ASSLSGPHSEQY
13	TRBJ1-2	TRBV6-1	ASSEIGTTNYGYT
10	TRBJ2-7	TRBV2	ASSNSGNEQY
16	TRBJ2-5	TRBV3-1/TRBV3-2	ASSQDRWAGGNQETQY
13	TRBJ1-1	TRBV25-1	ASSEFRGAGTEAF
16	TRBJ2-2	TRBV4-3	ASSQEELRPLNTGELF
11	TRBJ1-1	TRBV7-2	ASSLGGGTEAF
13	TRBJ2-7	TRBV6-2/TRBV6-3	ASSYSRGSRYEQY
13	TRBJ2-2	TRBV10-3	AISRDRSLPGELF
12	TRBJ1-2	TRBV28	ASSPDRGYYGYT
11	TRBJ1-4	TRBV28	ASSWQGGEKLF
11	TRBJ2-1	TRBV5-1	ASSLARANEQF
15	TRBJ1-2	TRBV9	ASSPYGEVTFGYGYT
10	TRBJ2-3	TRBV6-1	ASSELLSAQY
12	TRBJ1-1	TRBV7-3	ASSLTGAGTEAF
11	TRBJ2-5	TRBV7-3	ASSLDSQETQY
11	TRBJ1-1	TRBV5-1	ASSLAAGGEAF
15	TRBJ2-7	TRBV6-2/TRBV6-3	ASSYPSSGSNSYEQY
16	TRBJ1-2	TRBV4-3	ASSQTTGGQKALYGYT
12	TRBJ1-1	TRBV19	ASTTQGWGTEAF
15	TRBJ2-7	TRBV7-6	ASSLEGGWQGPYEQY
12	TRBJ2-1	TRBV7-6	ATFEGTSGNEQF
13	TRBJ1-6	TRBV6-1	ASSLAGEHNSPLH
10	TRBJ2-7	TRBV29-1	SVAGVSYEQY
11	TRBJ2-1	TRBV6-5	ASSPGLANEQF
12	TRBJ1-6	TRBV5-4	ASGPGQGLPPLH
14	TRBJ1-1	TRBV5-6	ASSSLDRRENTEAF
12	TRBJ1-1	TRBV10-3	AISAGHKNTEAF
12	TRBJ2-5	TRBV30	AWSVTGGEETQY
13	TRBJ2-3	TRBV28	ASSHGLAGTDTQY
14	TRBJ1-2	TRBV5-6	ASSSPPGQGLFGYT
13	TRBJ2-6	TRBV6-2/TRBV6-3	ASSRGLTGANVLT
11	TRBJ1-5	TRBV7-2	ATSRFRDQPQH
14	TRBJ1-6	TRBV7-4	ASSLLAGTGSSPLH
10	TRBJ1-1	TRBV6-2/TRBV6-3	ASSWAGDKAF
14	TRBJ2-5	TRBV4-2	ASSQRTSGGPETQY
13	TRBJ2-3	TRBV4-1	ASSVAGPFTDTQY
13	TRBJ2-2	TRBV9	ASSYRDSNTGELF